Described below is a single T cell receptor beta chain sequence and its context. This sample is drawn from a study of blood T cells in healthy people across ages. Across the whole study: Through template switching, about one barcoded beta molecule was captured per two T cells, as measured in model experiments.

The second PCR ran about 6 to 12 cycles with a sample-barcoded 5' primer and J-beta primers. TCRdb fed the 5' RACE reads into MiXCR, producing one record per CDR3 protein. The data hold about 1,400,000 distinct CDR3 sequences, with roughly 45% observed a single time. V shed 0 bases, J shed 0 bases, and the junction held 7 bases outside the gene matches. CDR1 and CDR2 from the germline V gene are DFQATT and SNEGSKA (reference sequence). The CDR3 is 16 residues long. The specimen sequenced was blood. The receptor comes from a young woman in good health. This chain joins TRBV20-1 and TRBJ2-7, with 8 positions matching TRBD1. The CDR3 loop reads CSARDRVTGDSYEQYF. The DNA of the CDR3 is TGCAGTGCTAGAGATCGGGTGACAGGGGACTCCTACGAGCAGTACTTC.